The present T cell receptor beta chain was sequenced within a study of blood T cell repertoires in COVID-19. Background on the study: Sites across the United States, Italy and Spain contributed samples from acute and convalescent COVID-19.

Original analysis: From reference gene primer amplification, estimates of nucleated cell counts were derived. Only in-frame clones appear in the TCRdb table, and some are missing; sequencing was by immunoSEQ multiplex PCR. Clone size and V and J calls were adopted from that table, with D and trimming inferred from the DNA. The data hold approximately 470,000 clones, with roughly nine tenths observed a single time. Everyone who took part was roughly 18 to 89 years old, and they came from about two dozen US areas. Which cohort a participant joined came from the clinical history participants gave. The CDR3 sequence is 18 residues long. Per germline, CDR1 MDHEN and CDR2 SYDVKM. Trimming stripped 3 bases from V and 0 bases from J, with 21 bases between.

The origin of this receptor is a young woman who had recovered from COVID-19. Sample: PBMCs or T cells enriched from blood (not recorded which). The chain is built from TRBV28 and TRBJ2-7, with a weak D call TRBD1 (7 bases). CDR3 nucleotides: TGTGCCAGCAGTTTGTCATTCGGAGGGGGCGAAAGCTCCTACGAGCAGTACTTC. Its translation: CASSLSFGGGESSYEQYF.